This paragraph covers one TCR beta chain sequence. No antigen is known for it. Sorted regulatory T cells were CD4-positive, CD25-high and CD127-low or negative. The sample originates from a study of B cell selection in AIRE deficiency. Original processing notes: Patients' Tregs yielded about 51,000 distinct TCRbeta sequences; donors' roughly 1x10^5. Some clones are missing from TCRdb's copy, which holds only in-frame ones; the method was immunoSEQ multiplex PCR. The V and J calls and clone size come from that table; D and trimming were worked out from the DNA. The repertoire holds roughly 23,000 clones, with around 90% as singletons. V was clipped by 0 bases and J by 5 bases; unmatched bases: 5. Germline V gene lookup returns CDR1 KGHSH and CDR2 LQKENI. CDR3 length equals 15 residues. Findings of the study overall: Only about 9.3% of approximately 3,700 shared Treg sequences were patient-specific; 30% to 40% healthy-specific. Only TCRbeta was sequenced; roughly two fifths of shared healthy Treg sequences appeared in Tconv. Shared Treg sequences were biased toward short CDR3s with few non-templated nucleotide insertions.

This TCR was recovered from a human donor in good health. Material for sequencing was CD4+CD25+ Tregs sorted from PBMCs. V and J are TRBV18 and TRBJ2-7, with TRBD2 matching 9 bases. CDR3 sequence (DNA): TGTGCCAGCTCACCACCGTCTAGCGGGAACGACGAGCAGTACTTC. Its protein product is CASSPPSSGNDEQYF. Drawing the rest from reference TRBV18 and TRBJ2-7, the complete variable domain is NAGVMQNPRHLVRRRGQEARLRCSPMKGHSHVYWYRQLPEEGLKFMVYLQKENIIDESGMPKERFSAEFPKEGPSILRIQQVVRGDSAAYFCASSPPSSGNDEQYFGPGTRLTVT.